Given below is one T cell receptor (beta chain) in context. These data originate in a study of blood T cell repertoires in COVID-19. The CDR3 runs 16 residues. V was pared by 3 bases and J by 3 bases, with 6 bases of the junction left unmatched. Germline V lookup: CDR1 SGHDT, CDR2 YYEEEE. Source study methods: Amplified reference gene primers provided the basis for estimating nucleated cell counts. Sequencing was performed with immunoSEQ multiplex PCR; in TCRdb, only in-frame clones are kept and a portion is missing. V and J calls and clone size follow that table, whereas D and trimming were derived from the DNA. The table includes about 78,000 clones, around 86% detected once.

Sequenced: peripheral blood. The V gene is TRBV5-6, the J gene TRBJ1-3; 10 bases align to TRBD1. The source of this sequence is a man aged 50 to 60 with active or convalescent COVID-19. The CDR3 is CASSYGTGAFGNTIYF. The CDR3 DNA is TGTGCCAGCAGCTACGGGACAGGGGCGTTTGGAAACACCATATATTTT. Using reference TRBV5-6 and TRBJ1-3 for the parts outside the CDR3, the full variable domain is DAGVTQSPTHLIKTRGQQVTLRCSPKSGHDTVSWYQQALGQGPQFIFQYYEEEERQRGNFPDRFSGHQFPNYSSELNVNALLLGDSALYLCASSYGTGAFGNTIYFGEGSWLTVV.